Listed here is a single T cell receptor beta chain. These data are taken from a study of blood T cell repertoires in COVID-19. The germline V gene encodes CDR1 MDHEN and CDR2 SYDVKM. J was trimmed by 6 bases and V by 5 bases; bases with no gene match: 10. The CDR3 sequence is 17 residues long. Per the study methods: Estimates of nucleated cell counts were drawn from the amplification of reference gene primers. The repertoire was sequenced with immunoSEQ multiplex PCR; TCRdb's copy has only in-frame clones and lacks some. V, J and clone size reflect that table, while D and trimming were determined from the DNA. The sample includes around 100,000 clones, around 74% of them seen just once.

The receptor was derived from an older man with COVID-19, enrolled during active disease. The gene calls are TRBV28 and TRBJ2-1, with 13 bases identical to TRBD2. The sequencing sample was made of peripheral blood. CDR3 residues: CASSLPGLAGIRNEQFF. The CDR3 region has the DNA TGTGCCAGCAGTCTCCCGGGACTAGCGGGAATTCGCAATGAGCAGTTCTTC. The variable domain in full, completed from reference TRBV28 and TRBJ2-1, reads DVKVTQSSRYLVKRTGEKVFLECVQDMDHENMFWYRQDPGLGLRLIYFSYDVKMKEKGDIPEGYSVSREKKERFSLILESASTNQTSMYLCASSLPGLAGIRNEQFFGPGTRLTVL.